This T cell receptor beta chain was retrieved from a study of human T cells and chemical hapten exposure. On the study more broadly: Skin of the upper inner arm, about 2 cm by about 2 cm, received 2% DPC for sensitization. The study patch tested 0.01% DPC on the upper back and read results at 6 days.

One entry per CDR3 protein results from TCRdb running MiXCR on the RACE reads. The profile shows 150,000 to 200,000 distinct CDR3 sequences, almost 30% of them singletons. The CDR3 consists of 15 residues. CDR1 MGHDK and CDR2 SYGVNS come from the germline V gene. J lost 2 bases, V lost 2 bases, and 4 bases had no gene match. Time point in this sample: pre-sensitization, week 0. Treatment noted: therapeutic diphenylcyclopropenone sensitization with weekly scalp DPC. The genes are TRBV25-1 and TRBJ2-5; 8 bases match TRBD1. The clonotype originates from a woman under 40 with alopecia areata. Some clones in this sample may be carry-over from other donors' samples. Sequences were derived from whole blood, sampled in connection with sensitization to the hapten diphenylcyclopropenone (DPC). CDR3 nucleotides: TGTGCCAGCAGTGAACACCGGACAGGGCAAGAGACCCAGTACTTC. The encoded protein is CASSEHRTGQETQYF.